This entry features one TCR beta chain sequence. Its antigen is undetermined. The whole isolated RNA underwent reverse transcription, so sequencing captured expressed TCRB transcripts. Produced via immunoSEQ multiplex PCR; TCRdb's table is partial and in-frame only. In the table there are about 250,000 clones, 13% to 15% of which are singletons. Each sorted fraction was over 95% pure. In germline, CDR1 is LGHNA, CDR2 YSLEER. The V end lost 0 bases, the J end lost 0 bases, and 12 bases lay between the germline ends. The CDR3 is 17 amino acids. This entry comes from a study of beta chain features in type 1 diabetes. The study, taken as a whole, reports: Although PCR might favor shorter templates, it would do so equally in patients and controls. Comparison showed that naive, central memory and Treg TCRB repertoires appeared more similar among patients than among healthy donors.

The receptor comes from a woman in her thirties or forties in good health. The specimen sequenced was naive CD4+ T cells from blood. V usage is TRBV4-3 and J usage is TRBJ2-1; D perhaps matches TRBD2 (5 bases). In nucleotides, the CDR3 is TGCGCCAGCAGCCAAGATGCTGCGGGTAGCTCCTACAATGAGCAGTTCTTC. Translating it yields CASSQDAAGSSYNEQFF.